These T cell receptor beta chains were read from a single sample in a study of blood T cell repertoires in COVID-19. Libraries were prepared by immunoSEQ multiplex PCR; TCRdb keeps only in-frame clonotypes and omits some of them. The table has 70,000 to 95,000 clones, about nine tenths seen once; the top ten hold roughly 1.5%. Input material: peripheral blood. The receptors were sampled from a human donor with active COVID-19. The donor label of this sample is uncertain. The CDR3 runs from the conserved cysteine through the conserved F or W. Each record gives: D gene, J gene, V gene, clone size, CDR3 DNA, CDR3 protein. The D gene is left open where the match is weak. The size field is filled for only some rows; it gives once, few, many or a size class.

TRBD1	TRBJ1-1	TRBV7-2	NA	TGTGCCAGCATCAGGGGGGGGACAGGCCTAATGAACACTGAAGCTTTCTTT	CASIRGGTGLMNTEAFF
NA	TRBJ1-1	TRBV27	NA	TGTGCCAGCAGTCTATTTGACGGGGAACCTAATCCCATGAACACTGAAGCTTTCTTT	CASSLFDGEPNPMNTEAFF
TRBD1	TRBJ1-1	TRBV28	NA	TGTGCCAGCAGTCCCTCACAGGGGGCGGGTCCTCCTGAAGCTTTCTTT	CASSPSQGAGPPEAFF
TRBD2	TRBJ2-3	TRBV6-5	few	TGTGCCAGCAGACTAGCGGGTGAAGATACGCAGTATTTT	CASRLAGEDTQYF
NA	TRBJ2-1	TRBV12-5	NA	TGTGCTAGTGCCACCTCCACAAGCAATGAGCAGTTCTTC	CASATSTSNEQFF
NA	TRBJ1-4	TRBV5-1	NA	TGCGCCAGCAGCTATGGGGGGTTTAGCTCTAATGAAAAACTGTTTTTT	CASSYGGFSSNEKLFF
TRBD1	TRBJ2-7	TRBV2	NA	TGTGCCAGCATTGGCAGGGGGCGAGACTACGAGCAGTACTTC	CASIGRGRDYEQYF
NA	TRBJ2-3	TRBV9	NA	TGTGCCAGCGGCGGAGGGTGGGTTTCAGATACGCAGTATTTT	CASGGGWVSDTQYF
TRBD1	TRBJ2-4	TRBV6-2/TRBV6-3	NA	TGTGCCAGCAGTAGCCCGGGACAGGCTACCAAAAACATTCAGTACTTC	CASSSPGQATKNIQYF
NA	TRBJ1-2	TRBV27	NA	TGTGCCAGCAGTTCGGGACTTAACTATGGCTACACCTTC	CASSSGLNYGYTF
NA	TRBJ2-1	TRBV11-2	NA	TGTGCCAGCAGCTCATCAGTGGGGGGGCTATTGAATGAGCAGTTCTTC	CASSSSVGGLLNEQFF
NA	TRBJ1-2	TRBV12-1	NA	TGTGCCAGCAGCTTTCGGACAGGCTGCCACCCGGGCTACACCTTC	CASSFRTGCHPGYTF
TRBD1	TRBJ1-5	TRBV19	NA	TGTGCCAGTAGCCACCTCCCGGACAGGGCCCACGGGGAGCCCCAGCATTTT	CASSHLPDRAHGEPQHF
NA	TRBJ1-1	TRBV6-5	NA	TGTGCCAGCAGGCGACAGGCTGAAGCTTTCTTT	CASRRQAEAFF
TRBD1	TRBJ2-1	TRBV19	NA	TGTGCCAGTAGTGAGGCGACAGGGGTTGTCGGCAATGAGCAGTTCTTC	CASSEATGVVGNEQFF
NA	TRBJ2-6	TRBV10-3	NA	TGTGCCATCAGTGAGGGGGGCGATGGGGCCAACGTCCTGACTTTC	CAISEGGDGANVLTF
TRBD2	TRBJ2-3	TRBV6-1	once	TGTGCCAGCAGTGCCGGGTGGGGTAGCGGGGGTTACACAGATACGCAGTATTTT	CASSAGWGSGGYTDTQYF
NA	TRBJ2-3	TRBV2	NA	TGTGCCAGCAGTGATGAGGGCGCGTTAGATACGCAGTATTTT	CASSDEGALDTQYF
NA	TRBJ1-2	TRBV27	NA	TGTGCCAGCAGTTACCTGGGGGCCTATGGCTACACCTTC	CASSYLGAYGYTF
TRBD2	TRBJ2-4	TRBV19	once	TGTGCCAGTTGCGGGTATGAGCGGGGGATTCAGTACTTC	CASCGYERGIQYF
TRBD1	TRBJ2-1	TRBV30	once	TGTGCCTGGAGTGTACAGGGGATGAGTGAGCAGTTCTTC	CAWSVQGMSEQFF
NA	TRBJ1-2	TRBV6-2/TRBV6-3	NA	TGTGCCAGCAGTAGTACAGGGCCGAGTGGCTACACCTTC	CASSSTGPSGYTF
NA	TRBJ1-2	TRBV12-3/TRBV12-4	NA	TGTGCCAGCAGTTACAGGGACAACTATGGCTACACCTTC	CASSYRDNYGYTF
TRBD1	TRBJ2-7	TRBV5-1	NA	TGCGCCAGCAGCTCCGGGACAGGGGGCACCTACGAGCAGTACTTC	CASSSGTGGTYEQYF
TRBD2	TRBJ2-3	TRBV6-5	NA	TGTGCCAGCAGTTACCTCGGCGGGGGGGGCACTGGTACGCAGTATTTT	CASSYLGGGGTGTQYF
NA	TRBJ1-4	TRBV19	once	TGTGCCAGTAGTATGGGGACACTTATGGGGAATGAAAAACTGTTTTTT	CASSMGTLMGNEKLFF
NA	TRBJ2-7	TRBV5-5	NA	TGTGCCAGCAGCTTGGCTCAGGGGTCCGTCTACGAGCAGTACTTC	CASSLAQGSVYEQYF
TRBD1	TRBJ1-2	TRBV3-1/TRBV3-2	few	TGTGCCAGCAGCCGACGGACAGGGGGCGCGCAGGATGGCTACACCTTC	CASSRRTGGAQDGYTF
TRBD2	TRBJ2-1	TRBV6-2/TRBV6-3	NA	TGTGCCAGCAGCCGCGGGACTAGCGGGGGAAAACAGTTCTTC	CASSRGTSGGKQFF
NA	TRBJ1-2	TRBV6-6	NA	TGTGCCAGCAGTTACTCGACCTCAGGGTCCGACTATGGCTACACCTTC	CASSYSTSGSDYGYTF
NA	TRBJ1-2	TRBV19	NA	TGTGCCAGTAGTATGGTAGCTAACTATGGCTACACCTTC	CASSMVANYGYTF
NA	TRBJ2-1	TRBV18	NA	TGTGCCAGCTCACCACCCAGCGGGCTCCACTACAATGAGCAGTTCTTC	CASSPPSGLHYNEQFF
TRBD1	TRBJ2-1	TRBV3-1/TRBV3-2	NA	TGTGCCAGCAGCCAAGATAGGCGGACAGGGGTCTACAATGAGCAGTTCTTC	CASSQDRRTGVYNEQFF
TRBD1	TRBJ1-3	TRBV7-2	NA	TGTGCCAGCAGCCAGACAGGGGATACTGGAAACACCATATATTTT	CASSQTGDTGNTIYF
NA	TRBJ1-2	TRBV7-2	NA	TGTGCCAGCAGCTTAGGAGGACAGCTCACCTATGGCTACACCTTC	CASSLGGQLTYGYTF
NA	TRBJ2-3	TRBV7-8	once	TGTGCCAGCAGCCCGTTCAGGATTAGCACAGATACGCAGTATTTT	CASSPFRISTDTQYF
TRBD1	TRBJ1-1	TRBV4-1	NA	TGCGCCAGCAGCCGGGGACAGGGGACGAACACTGAAGCTTTCTTT	CASSRGQGTNTEAFF
TRBD2	TRBJ2-5	TRBV5-4	NA	TGTGCCAGCAGCTTGTCAAGCGGGGGACCTCAAGAGACCCAGTACTTC	CASSLSSGGPQETQYF
TRBD1	TRBJ1-5	TRBV19	NA	TGTGCCAGTAGTATAGCGGGGGGACAGGGCCAGCCCCAGCATTTT	CASSIAGGQGQPQHF